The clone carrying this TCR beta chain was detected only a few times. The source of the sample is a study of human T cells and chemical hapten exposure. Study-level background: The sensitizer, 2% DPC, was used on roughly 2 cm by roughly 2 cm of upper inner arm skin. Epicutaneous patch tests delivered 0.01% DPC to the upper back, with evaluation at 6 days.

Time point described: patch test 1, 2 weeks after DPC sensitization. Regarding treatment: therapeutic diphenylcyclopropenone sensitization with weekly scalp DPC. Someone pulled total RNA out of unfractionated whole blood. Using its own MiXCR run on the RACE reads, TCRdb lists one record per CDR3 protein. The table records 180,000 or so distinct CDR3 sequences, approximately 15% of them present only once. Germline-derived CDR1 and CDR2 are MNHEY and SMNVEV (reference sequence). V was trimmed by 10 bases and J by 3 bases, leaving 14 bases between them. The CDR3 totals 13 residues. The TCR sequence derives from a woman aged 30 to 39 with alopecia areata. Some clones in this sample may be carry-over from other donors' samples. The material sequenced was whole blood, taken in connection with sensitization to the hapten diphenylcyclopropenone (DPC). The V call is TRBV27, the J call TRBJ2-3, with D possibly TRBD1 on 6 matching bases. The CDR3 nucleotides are TGTGCCACCCAAGGACAGCTTACAGATACGCAGTATTTT. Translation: CATQGQLTDTQYF.